The 22 T cell receptor beta chains below were found in one sample sequenced in a study of glioma-infiltrating T cells. The iRepertoire nested amplicon-rescue multiplex PCR amplified TCR alpha and beta CDR3s from RNA. TCRdb used MiXCR to reprocess the multiplex PCR reads, holding one entry per CDR3 protein. The sample includes about 180,000 distinct CDR3 sequences, more than 35% of them seen just once. The sample was glioma tissue, nonneoplastic brain tissue, or PBMCs (not recorded which). The source of these receptors is a human donor with low-grade glioma or glioblastoma, undergoing nonglioma brain surgery, or in good health (not recorded which).

As to this clonotype: Since a much larger clone is just one base distant, this may be a read error. J is TRBJ2-1 and V is TRBV20-1, with 9 bases fitting TRBD2. The CDR3 runs to 21 residues. Germline loops: CDR1 DFQATT, CDR2 SNEGSKA (reference sequence). J lost 0 bases, V lost 5 bases, and 23 bases had no gene match. The CDR3 region has the DNA TGCAGTGCTCACCGAATTCTAGCGGGACAACCACTAGAAAGCTCCTACAATGAGCAGTTCTTC. Residues: CSAHRILAGQPLESSYNEQFF.

This clonotype has only a few counts. A much larger clone differs by one base, so this may be a read error. This sequence joins TRBV2 and TRBJ1-5; tentatively, D is TRBD1 (6 bases). The CDR3 covers 15 residues. Per the germline V gene, CDR1 is SNHLY and CDR2 is FYNNEI. V dropped 6 bases and J dropped 4 bases, with 16 bases sitting between them. CDR3 residues: CASSLTGNRNQPQHF. The CDR3, as DNA: TGTGCCAGCAGCCTTACAGGGAATAGAAATCAGCCCCAGCATTTT.

Turning to this clonotype: This could be a read error, since a much larger clone is one nucleotide away. The genes are TRBV20-1 and TRBJ2-7; D is undetermined. Trimming left V 1 base short and J 11 bases short, with 21 bases between. CDR3 length: 14 residues. CDR1 and CDR2 (germline): DFQATT, SNEGSKA (reference sequence). The CDR3 DNA follows: TGCAGTGCTAGAGGGAGCCGGGTTCAAGAGACCAAGTACTTC. Translated, it gives CSARGSRVQETKYF.

This clonotype was counted many times. This chain connects TRBV18 to TRBJ1-1; a possible D gene is TRBD1 (5 bases). The V and J ends lost 1 base and 2 bases respectively, with 11 bases between them. The CDR3 consists of 15 residues. Germline V gene sequence: CDR1 KGHSH, CDR2 LQKENI. The CDR3 spells CASSPQRQINTEAFF. CDR3 DNA: TGTGCCAGCTCACCACAGAGACAGATTAACACTGAAGCTTTCTTT.

Regarding this clonotype: A much larger clone is a single base away; this may be a read error. V and J are TRBV6-2 or TRBV6-3 and TRBJ2-5; D is uncertain. Per the germline V gene, CDR1 is MNHEY and CDR2 is SVGEGT. CDR3 length: 14 amino acids. V lost 0 bases and J 3 bases, leaving 8 bases between the germline ends. CDR3 nucleotides: TGTGCCAGCAGTTACTCGAGAAACGAAGAGACCCAGTACTTC. Amino acids: CASSYSRNEETQYF.

This clonotype was counted at least ten times. V usage is TRBV10-3 and J usage is TRBJ1-1; TRBD1 agrees at 7 bases. CDR3 length: 15 amino acids. Germline lookup yields CDR1 ENHRY and CDR2 SYGVKD. The V segment lost 2 bases and the J segment 6 bases; nucleotides outside the gene matches: 9. CDR3 region: CAISEGGQWSSEAFF. The CDR3 nucleotides read TGTGCCATCAGTGAGGGGGGACAGTGGTCCTCTGAAGCTTTCTTT.

This clonotype occurred a few times. The genes are TRBV7-9 and TRBJ2-1; 7 nucleotides match TRBD2. CDR1 and CDR2 from the germline V gene are SEHNR and FQNEAQ (reference sequence). The V gene end was trimmed by 6 bases and the J gene end by 7 bases; junction bases not matched to a gene: 15. CDR3 size: 16 residues. In nucleotides, the CDR3 is TGTGCCAGCAGTCCCTGGGTCAACCGCGGGAGAAATGAGCAGTTCTTC. Translated, it gives CASSPWVNRGRNEQFF.

This clonotype showed up many times. The rearrangement uses TRBV27 and TRBJ2-1; the D is unclear. CDR1 is MNHEY and CDR2 is SMNVEV in the germline V gene (reference sequence). There are 15 residues in the CDR3. V dropped 8 bases and J dropped 4 bases, with 18 bases sitting between them. In DNA, the CDR3 is TGTGCCAGCGGGGAAGCCTTAAGAGCGTACAATGAGCAGTTCTTC. Its protein product is CASGEALRAYNEQFF.

This clonotype was detected ten times or more. The CDR3, as DNA: TGTGCCAGCAGAGACCGCCGGGACTTTACAGATACGCAGTATTTT. Amino acid sequence: CASRDRRDFTDTQYF. The chain couples TRBV6-1 to TRBJ2-3, with a weak D call TRBD2 (6 bases). Germline loops: CDR1 MNHNS, CDR2 SASEGT. The CDR3 length is 15 residues. V was clipped by 6 bases and J by 3 bases, with 16 bases between them.

A word on this clonotype: A much larger clone lies a single base off, so this may be a read error. This chain links TRBV20-1 with TRBJ2-1; D possibly corresponds to TRBD2 (5 bases). V dropped 6 bases and J dropped 6 bases, with 15 bases sitting between them. This CDR3 region has 13 residues. Germline CDR1 DFQATT, CDR2 SNEGSKA (reference sequence). The DNA of the CDR3 is TGCAGTGCGCGGCGCACTAGTTGCAATGAGCAGTTCTTC. Translating gives CSARRTSCNEQFF.

There are many counts of this clonotype. This chain uses TRBV28 with TRBJ2-7, with 9 bases fitting TRBD1. Trimming took 8 bases from V and 6 from J; bases not matched to a gene: 8. CDR1 and CDR2 (germline): MDHEN, SYDVKM. This CDR3 has 13 residues. CDR3 in DNA: TGTGCCAGCGGGGACAGGGTAAGGACCGAGCAGTACTTC. Residues: CASGDRVRTEQYF.

This clonotype was detected a few times. The genes are TRBV11-2 and TRBJ2-2; D could derive from TRBD1 or TRBD2 (5 bases each). This CDR3 is 14 amino acids long. CDR1 SGHAT and CDR2 FQNNGV come from the germline V gene. The V and J ends lost 0 bases and 4 bases respectively, with 6 bases between them. The CDR3 bases are TGTGCCAGCAGCTTAGAGGGGGTCACCGGGGAGCTGTTTTTT. It yields the protein CASSLEGVTGELFF.

This clonotype came up once. This could be a read error, since a much larger clone is one nucleotide away. This rearrangement joins TRBV5-4 to TRBJ2-1, with 11 bases aligning to TRBD2. The ends lost 5 bases at V and 8 bases at J; junction bases unmatched: 3. The CDR3 is made up of 13 amino acids. Germline V gene data show CDR1 as SGHNT and CDR2 as YYREEE (reference sequence). DNA of the CDR3: TGTGCCAGCAGTCTTAGCGGGAGGGATGAGCAGTTCTTC. Amino acid sequence: CASSLSGRDEQFF.

As for this clonotype: Given a much more abundant clone one base away, this may be a read error. The CDR3 loop reads CSASSLNPNIQYF. CDR3 bases: TGCAGTGCCTCATCACTAAACCCAAACATTCAGTACTTC. The chain recombines TRBV20-1 with TRBJ2-4; unclear D gene. Germline assignment: CDR1 DFQATT and CDR2 SNEGSKA (reference sequence). The CDR3 is 13 residues long. The ends were cut back, 6 bases at V and 6 bases at J, with 15 bases in the middle.

This clonotype was seen many times. This CDR3 reads CSARLDRGLNTEAFF. Written as DNA, the CDR3 is TGCAGTGCTAGATTGGACAGGGGACTGAACACTGAAGCTTTCTTT. V is TRBV20-1 and J is TRBJ1-1, with 9 bases matching TRBD1. CDR3 size: 15 residues. CDR1 is DFQATT and CDR2 is SNEGSKA in the germline V gene (reference sequence). Losses at the gene ends were 2 bases for V and 0 bases for J; bases not matched to a gene: 4.

Note on this clonotype: A single base separates this from a much larger clone, so it may be a read error. The chain combines TRBV28 with TRBJ2-7; D is possibly TRBD1 (5 bases). In germline, CDR1 is MDHEN, CDR2 SYDVKM. V shed 6 bases and J shed 3 bases, with 9 bases lying between them. The CDR3 has 12 amino acids. The CDR3 protein is CASRGDNYEQYF. CDR3 nucleotide sequence: TGTGCCAGCAGAGGGGATAACTACGAGCAGTACTTC.

Many counts were recorded for this clonotype. This sequence joins TRBV20-1 and TRBJ2-6; D is perhaps TRBD1 (5 bases). The CDR3 consists of 14 residues. Germline CDR1 and CDR2: DFQATT and SNEGSKA (reference sequence). With 4 bases removed from V and 0 bases from J, the gap between germline ends came to 7 bases. The CDR3 nucleotides read TGCAGTGCTACAGACAGCTCTGGGGCCAACGTCCTGACTTTC. It translates to CSATDSSGANVLTF.

This clonotype was recorded at least ten times. The chain joins TRBV20-1 to TRBJ2-7; perhaps TRBD2 as D (5 bases). The CDR3 consists of 15 residues. In germline, CDR1 is DFQATT, CDR2 SNEGSKA (reference sequence). V shed 1 base and J shed 4 bases, with 17 bases lying between them. Here the CDR3 DNA reads TGCAGTGCTAGAGGAGGGCCGCGGAAACCTTACGAGCAGTACTTC. It specifies CSARGGPRKPYEQYF.

This clonotype was seen only a few times. CDR3 in amino acids: CSARDGGVAGAINQETQYF. CDR3 in DNA: TGCAGTGCTAGAGATGGGGGGGTAGCGGGAGCTATTAACCAAGAGACCCAGTACTTC. The chain joins TRBV20-1 to TRBJ2-5, with 9 bases identical to TRBD2. The germline V gene has CDR1 DFQATT and CDR2 SNEGSKA (reference sequence). J was trimmed by 0 bases and V by 0 bases; bases with no gene match: 14. CDR3 length: 19 residues.

About this clonotype itself: At one boundary the junction diverges from the germline segment, which might be a read error. The chain couples TRBV7-9 to TRBJ2-7; D gene unclear. The germline CDR1 and CDR2 sequences are SEHNR and FQNEAQ (reference sequence). This CDR3 has 14 amino acids. The CDR3 DNA reads TGTGCCAGCAGCAAGCCAGACGGATCCTACGAGGAGTACTTC. Protein product: CASSKPDGSYEEYF.

This clonotype was counted a single time. The chain couples TRBV24-1 to TRBJ2-1, with 12 bases aligning to TRBD2. CDR1 KGHDR and CDR2 SFDVKD come from the germline V gene. This CDR3 has 16 amino acids. The V gene end was trimmed by 4 bases and the J gene end by 8 bases; junction bases not matched to a gene: 8. CDR3 bases: TGTGCCACCAGTGACCCTAGCGGGAGGGCCGTAGATGAGCAGTTCTTC. It translates to CATSDPSGRAVDEQFF.

Details on this clonotype: This may come from a read error, since a much larger clone is one base off. The CDR3 DNA reads TGTGCCAGCACCCCAGAAAACAGGTTCGGTAGCAATCAGCCCCAGCATTTT. It specifies CASTPENRFGSNQPQHF. The chain uses TRBV7-2 and TRBJ1-5, with a possible D match to TRBD1 (5 bases). CDR1 is SGHTA and CDR2 is FQGNSA in the germline V gene. The CDR3 is 17 amino acids. V lost 7 bases, J lost 0 bases, and 19 bases lay in between.